The 10 T cell receptor beta chains below all came from one sample that was sequenced in a study of T cell responses to AZD1222 COVID-19 vaccine (dated by TCRdb to the early 2020s). The time point tag for this specimen amounts to: baseline before first vaccination. Library preparation employed the immunoSEQ multiplex PCR assay. TCRdb took this table from immuneACCESS and kept in-frame rearrangements with V and J called. Such tables lack part of the clones; where checked against another copy, unresolved V genes explain under half of the gap, and the rest is unexplained. The sample records roughly 100,000 clones, about 92% of which are singletons. Approximately 1.1% of the sample belongs to the ten largest clones. The input for sequencing was peripheral blood, taken on day 0 of AZD1222 vaccination. The source of these receptors is an adult in good health.

The chain carries TRBV21-1 and TRBJ2-7; the table's D call, TRBD1, was not checked against the DNA. TRBV21-1 is described as a pseudogene. This CDR3 is 14 amino acids long. In DNA, the CDR3 is TGTGCCACCCAGGGCCGACAGGGCGGGTACGAGCAGTACTTC. This translates into CATQGRQGGYEQYF.

This rearrangement joins TRBV3-1 (or the pseudogene TRBV3-2) to TRBJ2-1; D ambiguous. With 2 bases removed from V and 0 bases from J, the gap between germline ends came to 8 bases. The CDR3 is 15 residues long. Germline lookup yields CDR1 LGHDT and CDR2 YNNKEL (reference sequence). Here the CDR3 reads CASSQKVGSYNEQFF. The CDR3 DNA follows: TGTGCCAGCAGCCAAAAGGTAGGCTCCTACAATGAGCAGTTCTTC.

V gene TRBV5-5 combines with J gene TRBJ1-5; D is undetermined. The germline gives CDR1 SGHKS, CDR2 YYEKEE (reference sequence). CDR3 length: 15 residues. V lost 3 bases and J 0 bases, leaving 10 bases between the germline ends. The CDR3: CASSYGGSSNQPQHF. The CDR3 nucleotides are TGTGCCAGCAGCTATGGAGGCAGTAGCAATCAGCCCCAGCATTTT.

The CDR3 loop is CASSVLAGGYNEQFF. Here the CDR3 DNA reads TGTGCCAGCAGCGTCCTCGCGGGAGGTTACAATGAGCAGTTCTTC. The V call is TRBV9, the J call TRBJ2-1, with 8 bases identical to TRBD2. Germline-derived CDR1 and CDR2 are SGDLS and YYNGEE. Trimming cost V 2 bases and J 4 bases; bases outside gene matches: 5. This CDR3 has 15 residues.

The chain combines TRBV27 with TRBJ2-1, with 7 positions matching TRBD1. Trimming removed 6 bases from V and 9 bases from J; junction bases left unmatched: 2. Germline V lookup: CDR1 MNHEY, CDR2 SMNVEV (reference sequence). This CDR3 contains 11 residues. Written as DNA, the CDR3 is TGTGCCAGCAGACGACAGGGTGAGCAGTTCTTC. It yields the protein CASRRQGEQFF.

The chain links TRBV5-1 to TRBJ1-4; 11 bases match TRBD1. From germline, CDR1 is SGHRS and CDR2 YFSETQ. The ends lost 4 bases at V and 7 bases at J; junction bases unmatched: 12. The CDR3 extends over 17 amino acids. The chain's CDR3 is CASSPDRGRTSGEKLFF. The CDR3 DNA follows: TGCGCCAGCAGCCCGGACAGGGGGCGGACTAGCGGTGAAAAACTGTTTTTT. Full variable domain (rest looked up from reference TRBV5-1 and TRBJ1-4): KAGVTQTPRYLIKTRGQQVTLSCSPISGHRSVSWYQQTPGQGLQFLFEYFSETQRNKGNFPGRFSGRQFSNSRSEMNVSTLELGDSALYLCASSPDRGRTSGEKLFFGSGTQLSVL.

The rearrangement joins TRBV9 to TRBJ2-5; D unclear. Germline CDR1 and CDR2: SGDLS and YYNGEE. Trimming removed 0 bases at V and 2 bases at J, with 5 bases between. This CDR3 comprises 13 residues. The CDR3 DNA sequence: TGTGCCAGCAGCGTAGCGACTCAAGAGACCCAGTACTTC. It codes for CASSVATQETQYF.

The J gene is TRBJ2-5, the V gene TRBV30, with a tentative D call TRBD1 (5 bases). The V end was cut by 4 bases, the J end by 0 bases, with 9 bases between. CDR3 size: 13 residues. Germline values: CDR1 GTSNPN, CDR2 SVGIG (reference sequence). In nucleotides, the CDR3 is TGTGCCTGGACTTCGGACAACCAAGAGACCCAGTACTTC. It yields the protein CAWTSDNQETQYF.

As DNA, the CDR3 is TGTGCCAGCAGCTTAGCGGGGCTGCGGGGGTGGAACACCGGGGAGCTGTTTTTT. Protein product: CASSLAGLRGWNTGELFF. The J gene is TRBJ2-2, the V gene TRBV7-2, with 7 nucleotides matching TRBD2. Germline trimming cut 0 bases from V and 1 base from J; bases unmatched to any gene: 8. CDR1 and CDR2 from the germline V gene are SGHTA and FQGNSA. The CDR3 length is 18 residues.

The chain has TRBV24-1 and TRBJ2-1; maybe TRBD1 (5 bases). The CDR3 is 16 amino acids. From germline, CDR1 is KGHDR and CDR2 SFDVKD. Between the trimmed V and J ends, which lost 0 bases and 5 bases, there was a span of 13 bases. The CDR3 loop is CATSDLSTVGNNEQFF. For the CDR3, the DNA is TGTGCCACCAGTGATTTGTCGACAGTCGGAAACAATGAGCAGTTCTTC.